One and the same sample provided the 14 T cell receptor beta chains below, sequenced in a study of vaccination effects on CD4 cells after COVID-19. Upon completion of under eleven days in culture, CD4+ T cells were isolated. The vaccine given was either BNT162b2 or mRNA-1273, in two doses. Their specific antigens are unknown. Assay: immunoSEQ multiplex PCR; the TCRdb copy retains only in-frame clones and omits some. The profile shows tens of thousands of clones, nearly 75% of them singletons. The sample was CD4+ T cells from PBMCs cultured without peptide, taken after COVID-19 vaccination. These receptors originate from a human donor who received a COVID-19 vaccine.

The chain carries TRBV24-1 and TRBJ2-5; 11 nucleotides line up with TRBD2. This CDR3 has 18 amino acids. V lost 3 bases, J lost 0 bases, and 8 bases stayed unmatched. The V gene's germline CDR1 is KGHDR and CDR2 SFDVKD. The CDR3 bases are TGTGCCACCAGTGATAACCTAGCGGGGGGACTTTACCAAGAGACCCAGTACTTC. It codes for CATSDNLAGGLYQETQYF.

This clone was recorded a few times. Here the CDR3 DNA reads TGTGCCAGCAGCGGAACAGGGTCGGGAAACACCATATATTTT. This gives the protein CASSGTGSGNTIYF. This chain connects TRBV9 to TRBJ1-3, with D perhaps TRBD1 (6 bases). The germline gives CDR1 SGDLS, CDR2 YYNGEE. This CDR3 spans 14 amino acids. Trimming removed 3 bases at V and 4 bases at J, with 11 bases between. The full variable domain, in which reference TRBV9 and TRBJ1-3 provide the parts outside the CDR3, is DSGVTQTPKHLITATGQRVTLRCSPRSGDLSVYWYQQSLDQGLQFLIQYYNGEERAKGNILERFSAQQFPDLHSELNLSSLELGDSALYFCASSGTGSGNTIYFGEGSWLTVV.

The CDR3 here is CASSQDPGTSNQPQHF. As DNA, the CDR3 is TGTGCCAGCAGCCAAGATCCAGGAACTAGCAATCAGCCCCAGCATTTT. This chain uses TRBV4-2 with TRBJ1-5; D gene uncertain. This CDR3 is 16 amino acids long. The germline V and J ends were trimmed by 0 bases and 0 bases, with 9 bases remaining between them. Per germline, CDR1 LGHNA and CDR2 YNFKEQ.

The rearrangement uses TRBV18 and TRBJ1-2, with 7 bases aligning to TRBD1. V lost 6 bases to trimming and J lost 0 bases; unmatched junction nucleotides: 7. Germline V gene lookup returns CDR1 KGHSH and CDR2 LQKENI. This CDR3 comprises 15 residues. The CDR3 loop is CASSLGQVANYGYTF. The CDR3 DNA follows: TGTGCCAGCTCCCTCGGACAGGTAGCTAACTATGGCTACACCTTC.

The J gene is TRBJ2-4, the V gene TRBV7-2; D possibly corresponds to TRBD1 (5 bases). Per the germline V gene, CDR1 is SGHTA and CDR2 is FQGNSA. This CDR3 is built from 13 residues. Trimming pared 3 bases from V and 4 bases from J, leaving 7 bases between. In nucleotides, the CDR3 is TGTGCCAGCAGCTTGCCAGGGAAAAACATTCAGTACTTC. This encodes CASSLPGKNIQYF.

The rearrangement joins TRBV5-5 to TRBJ1-4; D ambiguous. The CDR3 has 13 residues. The germline V gene has CDR1 SGHKS and CDR2 YYEKEE (reference sequence). With 4 bases removed from V and 4 bases from J, the gap between germline ends came to 8 bases. The CDR3 loop is CASSPTRNEKLFF. CDR3 in DNA: TGTGCCAGCAGCCCAACGCGTAATGAAAAACTGTTTTTT.

The chain carries TRBV6-6 and TRBJ2-2, with D possibly matching TRBD2 (7 bases). CDR1 MNHNY and CDR2 SVGAGI come from the germline V gene (reference sequence). The CDR3 spans 15 residues. V was shortened by 0 bases and J by 9 bases, with 14 bases between the two germline ends. The CDR3 spells CASSYSSGGYRELFF. The CDR3 DNA is TGTGCCAGCAGTTACTCGTCGGGGGGCTACCGGGAGCTGTTTTTT.

Only a few counts were recorded for this clone. The chain uses TRBV30 and TRBJ1-5, with D perhaps matching TRBD1 (6 bases). The CDR3 is 13 amino acids. CDR1 is GTSNPN and CDR2 is SVGIG in the germline V gene (reference sequence). Trimming left V 0 bases short and J 7 bases short, with 10 bases between. For the CDR3, the DNA is TGTGCCTGGAGTGTCGGGGGCGGGCAGCCCCAGCATTTT. As protein: CAWSVGGGQPQHF.

V is TRBV12-3 or TRBV12-4 and J is TRBJ1-2, with D possibly TRBD1 on 5 matching bases. Between the trimmed V and J ends, which lost 3 bases and 4 bases, there was a span of 9 bases. The CDR3 runs 13 residues. The CDR3 loop is CASSFRQGYGYTF. The CDR3 DNA is TGTGCCAGCAGTTTTCGGCAGGGCTATGGCTACACCTTC.

The genes are TRBV28 and TRBJ1-2; D uncertain. The CDR3 is made up of 13 amino acids. Per the germline V gene, CDR1 is MDHEN and CDR2 is SYDVKM. The V end was cut by 6 bases, the J end by 8 bases, with 16 bases between. The CDR3, as DNA: TGTGCCAGCAGCGGCCAGAACTTTAGGGGCTACACCTTC. It encodes CASSGQNFRGYTF.

The J gene is TRBJ2-1, the V gene TRBV7-2; 10 bases align to TRBD1. Per germline, CDR1 SGHTA and CDR2 FQGNSA. The CDR3 is 16 residues long. Trimming removed 5 bases from V and 2 bases from J; junction bases left unmatched: 6. Here the CDR3 DNA reads TGTGCCAGCAGCCTTAGCGGGACAGGGGCCTACAATGAGCAGTTCTTC. Encoded protein: CASSLSGTGAYNEQFF.

This chain links TRBV7-2 with TRBJ2-3; D call uncertain. Germline V gene data show CDR1 as SGHTA and CDR2 as FQGNSA. V shed 1 base and J shed 0 bases, with 8 bases lying between them. The CDR3 spans 15 residues. This chain's CDR3 is CASSLGSASTDTQYF. DNA of the CDR3: TGTGCCAGCAGCTTAGGGAGCGCCAGCACAGATACGCAGTATTTT.

This CDR3 reads CASSDRQIGSYNEQFF. The CDR3 DNA follows: TGTGCCAGCAGTGATAGGCAAATAGGCTCCTACAATGAGCAGTTCTTC. V usage is TRBV6-1 and J usage is TRBJ2-1, with D unresolved. The CDR3 covers 16 residues. The V end lost 3 bases, the J end lost 0 bases, and 12 bases lay between the germline ends. Germline V gene data show CDR1 as MNHNS and CDR2 as SASEGT.

This clone was found once. The chain uses TRBV5-1 and TRBJ1-3; 7 positions match TRBD1. There are 14 residues in the CDR3. V lost 2 bases and J lost 4; bases outside the gene matches: 3. Germline loops: CDR1 SGHRS, CDR2 YFSETQ. CDR3 sequence reads: CASSLGTVGNTIYF. The CDR3 DNA reads as TGCGCCAGCAGCTTAGGGACAGTGGGAAACACCATATATTTT.